The 19 T cell receptor beta chains listed next were all sequenced from one sample in a study of blood T cell repertoires in COVID-19. Generated by immunoSEQ multiplex PCR, the TCRdb table keeps only in-frame clones and is missing some. The table has fewer than 25,000 clones, over 80% seen once. Sequencing used peripheral blood. The receptors here all came from a human donor with active COVID-19. The donor label of this sample is uncertain.

The count of this clone is one. The CDR3 here is CASSPGTSGGSTDTQYF. CDR3 bases: TGCGCCAGCAGCCCAGGGACTAGCGGAGGGAGCACAGATACGCAGTATTTT. The chain carries TRBV5-1 and TRBJ2-3; 11 bases align to TRBD2. CDR1 is SGHRS and CDR2 is YFSETQ in the germline V gene. With 4 bases clipped from V and 0 bases from J, the junction kept 7 bases outside the gene matches. CDR3 length: 17 amino acids.

This rearrangement joins TRBV7-6 to TRBJ2-3, with D possibly matching TRBD2 (6 bases). V lost 5 bases to trimming and J lost 3 bases, with 24 bases between them. CDR1 is SGHVS and CDR2 is FNYEAQ in the germline V gene. The CDR3 covers 18 residues. The CDR3 loop is CASSPRGAGTLGTDTQYF. The CDR3 DNA reads as TGTGCCAGCAGCCCCCGAGGGGCAGGGACTCTAGGGACAGATACGCAGTATTTT.

This clone came up once. The rearrangement joins TRBV12-3 or TRBV12-4 to TRBJ2-7; no reliable D call. The length of the CDR3 is 13 residues. Between the trimmed V and J ends, which lost 0 bases and 6 bases, there was a span of 9 bases. CDR3: CASSLALGPEQYF. The CDR3, as DNA: TGTGCCAGCAGTTTAGCGCTAGGTCCCGAGCAGTACTTC.

The chain uses TRBV7-3 and TRBJ2-5; 12 bases match TRBD2. From germline, CDR1 is SGHTA and CDR2 FQGTGA. The trim removed 5 bases at V and 1 base at J, leaving 2 bases unmatched. This CDR3 comprises 15 residues. The CDR3 loop is CASSVLAGGQETQYF. DNA for the CDR3: TGTGCCAGCAGCGTACTAGCGGGGGGCCAAGAGACCCAGTACTTC.

The rearrangement joins TRBV9 to TRBJ1-1; no firm D call. The V gene lost 2 bases and the J gene lost 4 bases, with 9 bases spanning the gap. The CDR3 is made up of 13 amino acids. Germline CDR1 SGDLS, CDR2 YYNGEE. CDR3 amino acids: CASSVGDGTEAFF. For the CDR3, the DNA is TGTGCCAGCAGCGTTGGAGACGGCACTGAAGCTTTCTTT.

The chain joins TRBV5-1 to TRBJ2-5, with 7 nucleotides matching TRBD1. The CDR3 consists of 13 residues. Germline V gene data show CDR1 as SGHRS and CDR2 as YFSETQ. V shed 7 bases, J shed 4 bases, and the junction held 7 bases outside the gene matches. The CDR3: CASDLSGGETQYF. DNA of the CDR3: TGCGCCAGCGATTTATCAGGGGGAGAGACCCAGTACTTC.

The chain uses TRBV7-5 and TRBJ2-1; no DNA check was done on the table's D call, TRBD2. TRBV7-5 is flagged as a pseudogene. This CDR3 is built from 15 residues. CDR3 nucleotides: TGTGCCAGAAAGAGGTCTAGCGGGAGGTTAAGTGAGCAGTTCTTC. As protein: CARKRSSGRLSEQFF.

In this sample, this clone turned up a few times. The chain carries TRBV3-1 (or the pseudogene TRBV3-2) and TRBJ1-1, with D possibly being TRBD1 (6 bases). CDR3 size: 14 residues. Germline values: CDR1 LGHDT, CDR2 YNNKEL (reference sequence). V shed 4 bases and J shed 7 bases, with 16 bases lying between them. This CDR3 is CASSPAGGRSEAFF. CDR3 sequence (DNA): TGTGCCAGCAGCCCGGCCGGGGGGCGGAGTGAAGCTTTCTTT.

This clone is termed medium-sized (0.01 to 0.1%). The V gene is TRBV25-1, the J gene TRBJ1-4; no reliable D call. This CDR3 is 17 amino acids long. V shed 2 bases and J shed 4 bases, with 17 bases lying between them. The germline V gene encodes CDR1 MGHDK and CDR2 SYGVNS. This CDR3 is CASSEIPLGGFNEKLFF. The CDR3 nucleotides read TGTGCCAGCAGTGAAATCCCCTTGGGAGGTTTTAATGAAAAACTGTTTTTT.

The chain employs TRBV10-3 and TRBJ1-5, with TRBD1 matching over 8 bases. CDR1 and CDR2 from the germline V gene are ENHRY and SYGVKD. The CDR3 contains 15 residues. V lost 6 bases to trimming and J lost 2 bases; unmatched junction nucleotides: 6. CDR3 DNA: TGTGCCATCAGCCCGGACAGGGCTCGCAATCAGCCCCAGCATTTT. Protein product: CAISPDRARNQPQHF.

The CDR3 reads CASSYTGTGGEPQHF. CDR3 nucleotides: TGTGCCAGTAGTTATACCGGGACAGGGGGCGAGCCCCAGCATTTT. The chain combines TRBV19 with TRBJ1-5; 12 bases fit TRBD1. Germline values: CDR1 LNHDA, CDR2 SQIVND (reference sequence). The trim removed 5 bases at V and 8 bases at J, leaving 7 bases unmatched. The CDR3 totals 15 residues.

This clone was recorded a few times. CDR3 region: CATSDPGQNTDTQYF. The CDR3 nucleotides read TGTGCCACCAGTGATCCGGGACAGAACACAGATACGCAGTATTTT. The chain links TRBV24-1 to TRBJ2-3, with 7 bases identical to TRBD1. This CDR3 spans 15 amino acids. Germline V gene data show CDR1 as KGHDR and CDR2 as SFDVKD. The junction had 4 bases not matched to a gene; V was cut back by 3 bases and J by 2 bases.

The rearrangement uses TRBV4-1 and TRBJ2-7, with TRBD1 identical over 9 bases. Per germline, CDR1 MGHRA and CDR2 YSYEKL. CDR3 length: 15 residues. The V and J ends lost 4 bases and 2 bases, in that order; junction bases with no gene match: 6. The CDR3 sequence is CASSPDRGKPYEQYF. In DNA, the CDR3 is TGCGCCAGCAGCCCGGACAGGGGAAAGCCCTACGAGCAGTACTTC.

The rearrangement links TRBV28 to TRBJ1-4; D may be TRBD1 (5 bases). This CDR3 is built from 13 residues. Germline loops: CDR1 MDHEN, CDR2 SYDVKM. V was cut by 8 bases and J by 3 bases, with 10 bases left in between. CDR3 coding DNA: TGTGCCAGCCGGGGGGGAGCTAATGAAAAACTGTTTTTT. It yields the protein CASRGGANEKLFF.

The rearrangement uses TRBV28 and TRBJ2-1; 8 positions match TRBD2. The CDR3 covers 15 residues. Germline-derived CDR1 and CDR2 are MDHEN and SYDVKM. Germline trimming cut 6 bases from V and 6 bases from J; bases unmatched to any gene: 10. CDR3 in DNA: TGTGCCAGCAGCGAGAATAGCGGGACGTTCAATGAGCAGTTCTTC. It specifies CASSENSGTFNEQFF.

The V call is TRBV20-1, the J call TRBJ1-1; D not resolved. Trimming shortened V by 5 bases and J by 0 bases, and 16 bases separated the two germline ends. Germline assignment: CDR1 DFQATT and CDR2 SNEGSKA (reference sequence). The CDR3 runs 15 residues. This CDR3 reads CSAGDLGNLNTEAFF. The CDR3 bases are TGCAGTGCTGGTGACCTAGGCAACCTGAACACTGAAGCTTTCTTT.

The chain employs TRBV5-1 and TRBJ2-7, with 9 bases fitting TRBD1. J gave up 0 bases and V 0 bases, and 4 bases lay outside the gene matches. This CDR3 has 16 residues. CDR1 SGHRS and CDR2 YFSETQ come from the germline V gene. The chain's CDR3 is CASSLAKGQGSYEQYF. The CDR3, as DNA: TGCGCCAGCAGCTTGGCCAAGGGACAGGGCTCCTACGAGCAGTACTTC.

J is TRBJ2-7 and V is TRBV7-2; no firm D call. The CDR3 covers 13 residues. V was trimmed by 1 base and J by 5 bases, leaving 9 bases between them. CDR1 and CDR2 (germline): SGHTA, FQGNSA. DNA for the CDR3: TGTGCCAGCAGCTTAGAGGCAGGCCACGAGCAGTACTTC. This translates into CASSLEAGHEQYF.

The DNA of the CDR3 is TGTGCCAGCAGCTTAGCGTTTAGCGGGAGCGCAGATACGCAGTATTTT. Encoded protein: CASSLAFSGSADTQYF. The gene calls are TRBV7-8 and TRBJ2-3, with TRBD2 identical over 9 bases. This CDR3 spans 16 amino acids. CDR1 is SGHVS, CDR2 FQNEAQ, per germline. The J segment lost 4 bases and the V segment lost 0 bases, leaving 5 bases of the junction unmatched.